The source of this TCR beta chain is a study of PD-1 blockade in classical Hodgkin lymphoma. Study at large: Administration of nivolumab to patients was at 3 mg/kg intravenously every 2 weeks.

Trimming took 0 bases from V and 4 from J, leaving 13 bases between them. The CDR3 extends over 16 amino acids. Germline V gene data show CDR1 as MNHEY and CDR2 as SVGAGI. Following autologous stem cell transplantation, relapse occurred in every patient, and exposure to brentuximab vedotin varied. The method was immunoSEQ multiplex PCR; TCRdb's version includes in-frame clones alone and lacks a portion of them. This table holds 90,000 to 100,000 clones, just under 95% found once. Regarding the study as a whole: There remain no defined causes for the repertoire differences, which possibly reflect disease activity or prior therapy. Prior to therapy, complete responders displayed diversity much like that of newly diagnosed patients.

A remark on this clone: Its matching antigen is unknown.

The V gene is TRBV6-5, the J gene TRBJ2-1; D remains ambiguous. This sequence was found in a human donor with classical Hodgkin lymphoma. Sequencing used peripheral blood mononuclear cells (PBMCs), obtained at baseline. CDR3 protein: CASSYSPEKGYNEQFF. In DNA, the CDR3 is TGTGCCAGCAGTTACTCGCCGGAGAAGGGTTACAATGAGCAGTTCTTC.